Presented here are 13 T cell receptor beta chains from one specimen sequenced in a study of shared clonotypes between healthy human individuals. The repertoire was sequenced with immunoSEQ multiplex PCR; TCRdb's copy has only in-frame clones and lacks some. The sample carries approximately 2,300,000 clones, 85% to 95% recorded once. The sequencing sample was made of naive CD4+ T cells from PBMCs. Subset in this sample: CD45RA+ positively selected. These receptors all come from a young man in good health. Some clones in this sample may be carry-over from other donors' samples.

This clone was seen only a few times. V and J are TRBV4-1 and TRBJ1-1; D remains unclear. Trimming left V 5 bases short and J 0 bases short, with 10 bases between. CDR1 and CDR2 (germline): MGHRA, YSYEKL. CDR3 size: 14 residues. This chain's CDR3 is CASSTGALNTEAFF. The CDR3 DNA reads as TGCGCCAGCAGCACCGGAGCCCTGAACACTGAAGCTTTCTTT.

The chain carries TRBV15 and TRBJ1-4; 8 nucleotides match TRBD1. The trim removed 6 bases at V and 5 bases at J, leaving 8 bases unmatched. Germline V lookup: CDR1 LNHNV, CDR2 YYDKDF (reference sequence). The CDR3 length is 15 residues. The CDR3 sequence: CATSMQGAENEKLFF. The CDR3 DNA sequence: TGTGCCACCAGTATGCAGGGGGCGGAAAATGAAAAACTGTTTTTT.

The CDR3 DNA follows: TGTGCCAGCAGTTACCCGCCAGGGGACTATGGCTACACCTTC. Amino acid sequence: CASSYPPGDYGYTF. The V and J genes are TRBV6-6 and TRBJ1-2; possible D gene TRBD1, 6 bases. The germline CDR1 and CDR2 sequences are MNHNY and SVGAGI (reference sequence). The CDR3 sequence is 14 residues long. V was shortened by 2 bases and J by 3 bases, with 10 bases between the two germline ends.

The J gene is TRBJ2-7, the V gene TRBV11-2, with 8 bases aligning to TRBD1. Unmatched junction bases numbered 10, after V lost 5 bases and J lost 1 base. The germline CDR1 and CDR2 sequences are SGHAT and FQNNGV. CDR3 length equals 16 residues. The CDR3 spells CASSNKTGALSYEQYF. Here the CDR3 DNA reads TGTGCCAGCAGCAATAAGACAGGGGCCCTTTCCTACGAGCAGTACTTC.

The CDR3: CASSPVGGGSVYEQFF. DNA of the CDR3: TGTGCCAGCAGCCCCGTCGGGGGGGGAAGCGTTTATGAGCAGTTCTTC. The rearrangement links TRBV9 to TRBJ2-1; 8 bases fit TRBD2. The V segment lost 4 bases and the J segment 8 bases; nucleotides outside the gene matches: 14. CDR3 length equals 16 residues. CDR1 and CDR2 from the germline V gene are SGDLS and YYNGEE. The full variable domain, completed using reference TRBV9 and TRBJ2-1, is DSGVTQTPKHLITATGQRVTLRCSPRSGDLSVYWYQQSLDQGLQFLIQYYNGEERAKGNILERFSAQQFPDLHSELNLSSLELGDSALYFCASSPVGGGSVYEQFFGPGTRLTVL.

The CDR3 DNA sequence: TGTGCCAGCAGCTTATTTTTAGCGGGCGGGGCCGAGCAGTACTTC. This translates into CASSLFLAGGAEQYF. The chain recombines TRBV7-2 with TRBJ2-7; 7 bases align to TRBD2. Trimming at V came to 2 bases and at J to 6 bases, leaving 10 bases not matched to a gene. The CDR3 contains 15 residues. Per germline, CDR1 SGHTA and CDR2 FQGNSA.

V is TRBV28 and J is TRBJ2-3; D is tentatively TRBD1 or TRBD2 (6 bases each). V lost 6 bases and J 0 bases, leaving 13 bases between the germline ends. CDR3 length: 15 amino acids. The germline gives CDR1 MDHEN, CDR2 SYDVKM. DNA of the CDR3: TGTGCCAGCAGCCCCAGAGGGGGGAGCACAGATACGCAGTATTTT. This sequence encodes CASSPRGGSTDTQYF.

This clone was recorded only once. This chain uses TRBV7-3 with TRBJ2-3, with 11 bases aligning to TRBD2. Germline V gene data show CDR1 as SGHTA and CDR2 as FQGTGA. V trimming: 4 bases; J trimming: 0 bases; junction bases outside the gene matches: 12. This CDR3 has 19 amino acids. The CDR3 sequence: CASSSGLAGRLASTDTQYF. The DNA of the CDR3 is TGTGCCAGCAGCTCCGGACTAGCGGGCCGCCTGGCTAGCACAGATACGCAGTATTTT. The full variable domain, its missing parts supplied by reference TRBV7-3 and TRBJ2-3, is GAGVSQTPSNKVTEKGKYVELRCDPISGHTALYWYRQSLGQGPEFLIYFQGTGAADDSGLPNDRFFAVRPEGSVSTLKIQRTERGDSAVYLCASSSGLAGRLASTDTQYFGPGTRLTVL.

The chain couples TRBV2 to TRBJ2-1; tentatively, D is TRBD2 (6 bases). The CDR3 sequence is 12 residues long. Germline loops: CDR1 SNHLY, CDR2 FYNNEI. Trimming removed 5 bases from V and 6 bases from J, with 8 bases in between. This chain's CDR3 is CASSLGGNEQFF. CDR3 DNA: TGTGCCAGCAGTCTCGGGGGCAATGAGCAGTTCTTC.

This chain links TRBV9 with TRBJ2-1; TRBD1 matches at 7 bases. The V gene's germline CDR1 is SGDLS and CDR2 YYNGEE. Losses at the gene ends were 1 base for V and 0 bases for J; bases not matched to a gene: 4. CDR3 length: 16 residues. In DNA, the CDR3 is TGTGCCAGCAGCGTATCGGACAGGAGCTCCTACAATGAGCAGTTCTTC. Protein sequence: CASSVSDRSSYNEQFF.

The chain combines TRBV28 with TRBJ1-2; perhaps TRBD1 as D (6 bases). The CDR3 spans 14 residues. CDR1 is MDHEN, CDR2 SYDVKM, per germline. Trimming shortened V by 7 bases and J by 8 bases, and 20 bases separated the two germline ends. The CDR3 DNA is TGTGCCAGCAACGACGAGGGGGGGTGGGACGGCTACACCTTC. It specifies CASNDEGGWDGYTF.

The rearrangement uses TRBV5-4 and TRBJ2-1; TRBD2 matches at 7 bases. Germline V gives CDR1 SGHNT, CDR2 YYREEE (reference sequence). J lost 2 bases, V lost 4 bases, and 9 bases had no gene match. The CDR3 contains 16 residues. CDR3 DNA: TGTGCCAGCAGCCCGGGCGCGGGAGCCACCTACAATGAGCAGTTCTTC. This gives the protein CASSPGAGATYNEQFF.

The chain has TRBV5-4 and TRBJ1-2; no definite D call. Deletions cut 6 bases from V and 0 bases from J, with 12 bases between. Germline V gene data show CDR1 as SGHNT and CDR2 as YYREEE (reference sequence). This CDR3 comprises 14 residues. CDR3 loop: CASTPAPTNYGYTF. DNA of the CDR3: TGTGCCAGCACCCCTGCCCCGACTAACTATGGCTACACCTTC.